The 6 T cell receptor beta chains below come from one sample, sequenced in a study of Graves' ophthalmopathy and Graves' hyperthyroidism (dated by TCRdb to between 2017 and 2018). The listed sequencing device is Illumina HiSeq 2000. TCR beta CDR3 regions were amplified from RNA transcripts for repertoire sequencing. A first-round RT-PCR used HTBI primers with the Qiagen OneStep RT-PCR kit, followed by a second-round multiplex PCR, size selection and purification. The raw public data were reprocessed by TCRdb itself: fastp quality trimming at Q25, MiXCR clonotype calling, in-frame beta chains only. Rows are unified per CDR3 protein, each entry keeping the most common DNA and genes. This sample comprises roughly 500,000 distinct CDR3 sequences, approximately 15% of them detected only once. Approximately 9.8% of the sample goes to the ten largest clones. The material sequenced was blood. These receptors all stem from a woman aged 25 to 39 with Graves' ophthalmopathy. Donor details come from another sample of the same person, matched by shared clones.

There are many counts of this clonotype. This chain connects TRBV24-1 to TRBJ2-5; possible D gene TRBD2, 5 bases. V dropped 0 bases and J dropped 4 bases, with 14 bases sitting between them. This CDR3 comprises 16 residues. Germline V gene sequence: CDR1 KGHDR, CDR2 SFDVKD. The CDR3 region is CATSDLFAGSGETQYF. CDR3 bases: TGTGCCACCAGTGATTTGTTCGCCGGCAGCGGAGAGACCCAGTACTTC.

This clonotype has just a few counts. CDR3 amino acids: CASSVAIGGVDYGYTF. Written as DNA, the CDR3 is TGTGCCAGCAGCGTAGCTATCGGAGGAGTCGACTATGGCTACACCTTC. J is TRBJ1-2 and V is TRBV9; D gene ambiguous. The CDR3 totals 16 residues. Trimming shortened V by 0 bases and J by 3 bases, and 15 bases separated the two germline ends. The germline gives CDR1 SGDLS, CDR2 YYNGEE.

This clonotype showed up many times. The V gene is TRBV28, the J gene TRBJ2-7; weak D call: TRBD1 (6 bases). The CDR3 extends over 14 amino acids. The V end lost 10 bases, the J end lost 1 base, and 17 bases lay between the germline ends. Germline CDR1 reads MDHEN; CDR2 reads SYDVKM. The CDR3 reads CATRGETGSYEQYF. The DNA for the CDR3 is TGTGCCACCAGAGGAGAGACAGGATCCTACGAGCAGTACTTC.

The J gene is TRBJ2-7, the V gene TRBV7-8, with 7 positions matching TRBD1. CDR3 length equals 17 residues. Germline loops: CDR1 SGHVS, CDR2 FQNEAQ. V lost 6 bases to trimming and J lost 2 bases; unmatched junction nucleotides: 16. In nucleotides, the CDR3 is TGTGCCAGCAGTTTACCGCTCCCGGGACAGAGGACCTACGAGCAGTACTTC. Translating it yields CASSLPLPGQRTYEQYF.

This clonotype was seen ten or more times. The chain is built from TRBV6-5 and TRBJ1-1; D remains ambiguous. The CDR3 contains 16 residues. The germline V gene has CDR1 MNHEY and CDR2 SVGAGI. The V end was cut by 2 bases, the J end by 5 bases, with 18 bases between. CDR3 sequence: CASSYVGYGLRTEAFF. The CDR3 DNA sequence: TGTGCCAGCAGTTACGTAGGGTACGGGCTGAGGACTGAAGCTTTCTTT.

The rearrangement links TRBV19 to TRBJ2-5; 8 nucleotides align to TRBD2. Germline CDR1 reads LNHDA; CDR2 reads SQIVND (reference sequence). Trimming took 7 bases from V and 4 from J; bases not matched to a gene: 8. The CDR3 runs 14 residues. DNA for the CDR3: TGTGCCAGTAACACTGGCGGGGGGAGAGAGACCCAGTACTTC. As protein: CASNTGGGRETQYF.